In this sample, the clone carrying this T cell receptor (beta chain) turned up a few times. No antigen is known for it. Per germline, CDR1 LGHDT and CDR2 YNNKEL (reference sequence). This CDR3 comprises 16 residues. V lost 3 bases and J lost 3; bases outside the gene matches: 8. The sample belongs to a study of T-cell reconstitution after alpha-beta-depleted transplantation in children. The TCRbeta library incorporated unique molecular identifiers. One entry per CDR3 protein, called by TCRdb with MiXCR from the PCR reads. Seen here are more than 200,000 distinct CDR3 sequences, roughly 8.3% observed once, and the top ten hold approximately 40%. Points from the study as a whole: Expanded graft clones numbering several hundred reportedly gave rise to alpha-beta T cells about two months after transplant. It was surviving recipient T cells and thymic progenitors that gave some patients high TCRbeta diversity at day 60. At the one-year point after transplant, T-cell counts and TCRbeta diversity were found to come mostly from T cells that had been newly produced.

The sequence came from a male patient under 10 years old who had a stem cell transplant for acute myeloid leukemia, so the T cells may come from the graft donor. This material consisted of PBMCs, mostly from graft donor cells, taken 360 days after TCRalphabeta/CD19-depleted stem cell transplant. The chain couples TRBV3-1 to TRBJ2-3; TRBD1 agrees at 8 bases. This CDR3 is CASSQVGDRLTDTQYF. The CDR3 coding sequence is TGTGCCAGCAGCCAGGTAGGGGACAGGCTTACAGATACGCAGTATTTT.